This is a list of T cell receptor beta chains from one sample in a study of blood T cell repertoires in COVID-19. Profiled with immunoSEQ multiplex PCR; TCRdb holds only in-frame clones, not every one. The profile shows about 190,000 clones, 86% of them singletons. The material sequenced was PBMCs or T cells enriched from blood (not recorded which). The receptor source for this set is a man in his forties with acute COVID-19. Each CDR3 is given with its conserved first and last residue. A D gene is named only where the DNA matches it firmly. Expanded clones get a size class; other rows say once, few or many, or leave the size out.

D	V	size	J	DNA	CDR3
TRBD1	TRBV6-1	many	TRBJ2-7	TGTGCCAGCAGTGAAGACAGGGGGTTTTACGAGCAGTACTTC	CASSEDRGFYEQYF
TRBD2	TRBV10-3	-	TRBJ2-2	TGTGCCATCGTGGGGGAGGGCCTCACCGGGGAGCTGTTTTTT	CAIVGEGLTGELFF
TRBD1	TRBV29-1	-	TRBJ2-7	TGCAGCGCGGGACAGGGGGCCTACGAGCAGTACTTC	CSAGQGAYEQYF
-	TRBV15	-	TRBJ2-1	TGTGCCACCAGCAGAGGGGGCCACGGTGAGCAGTTCTTC	CATSRGGHGEQFF
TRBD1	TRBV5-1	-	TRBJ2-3	TGCGCCAGCAGTTTGGGACAGGGAGGCACAGATACGCAGTATTTT	CASSLGQGGTDTQYF
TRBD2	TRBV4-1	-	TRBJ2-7	TGCGCCAGCAGCCAAGGCCCTTGGGAGGGACTAGCGGCTTCCTACGAGCAGTACTTC	CASSQGPWEGLAASYEQYF
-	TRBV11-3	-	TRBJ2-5	TGTGCCAGCAGCTTGGGTCAGGGAAGGCAAGAGACCCAGTACTTC	CASSLGQGRQETQYF
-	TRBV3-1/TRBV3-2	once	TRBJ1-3	TGTGCCAGCAGCCGAACGGTGGCCCCTGGGAGGAGTTCTGGAAACACCATATATTTT	CASSRTVAPGRSSGNTIYF
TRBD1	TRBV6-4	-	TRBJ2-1	TGTGCCAGCGGGCTCGGGACAGAACCCCCCACGGAGCAGTTCTTC	CASGLGTEPPTEQFF
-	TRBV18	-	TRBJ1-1	TGTGCCAGCTCACCACCGGAGCAGACCCAAATGAACACTGAAGCTTTCTTT	CASSPPEQTQMNTEAFF
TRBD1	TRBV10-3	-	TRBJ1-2	TGTGCCATCAGCGATCCAACCGGGACAGGGTTTGGCTACACCTTC	CAISDPTGTGFGYTF
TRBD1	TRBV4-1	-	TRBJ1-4	TGCGCCAGCAGGGCCGGACAGGCATCTAGTTTGCGTGAAAAACTGTTTTTT	CASRAGQASSLREKLFF
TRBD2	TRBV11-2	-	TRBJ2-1	TGTGCCAGCAGCATCGGGACTAGCGGGTTTTTAAACAATGAGCAGTTCTTC	CASSIGTSGFLNNEQFF
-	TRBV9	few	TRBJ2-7	TGTGCCAGCAGCGTAGCGGGAGCGGGTTACGAGCAGTACTTC	CASSVAGAGYEQYF
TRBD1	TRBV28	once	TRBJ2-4	TGTGCCAGCAGTGTCCCCGGGACAGGGAGGATTCAGTACTTC	CASSVPGTGRIQYF
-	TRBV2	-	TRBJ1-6	TGTGCCAGCAGTCAACTCGATAATTCACCCCTCCACTTT	CASSQLDNSPLHF
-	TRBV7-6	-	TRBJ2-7	TGTGCCAGCAGCCCGGGTGGCGGTGCCTACGAGCAGTACTTC	CASSPGGGAYEQYF
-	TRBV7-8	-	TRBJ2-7	TGTGCCAGCAGCATCGGTCAGGGCGACGAGCAGTACTTC	CASSIGQGDEQYF
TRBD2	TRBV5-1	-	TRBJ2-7	TGCGCCAGCAGCCACGGGACTAGCGGGAGGGGATCGCTCGAGCAGTACTTC	CASSHGTSGRGSLEQYF
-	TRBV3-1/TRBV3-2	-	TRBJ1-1	TGTGCCAGCAGCCCTTGGACAGAGAACACTGAAGCTTTCTTT	CASSPWTENTEAFF
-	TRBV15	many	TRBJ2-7	TGTGCCACCAGCAGAGATTGGGGGGGCGGCTACGAGCAGTACTTC	CATSRDWGGGYEQYF
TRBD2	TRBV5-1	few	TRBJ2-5	TGCGCCAGCAGCTTGGGGGCTAGCGGGAAAGTGACCCAGTACTTC	CASSLGASGKVTQYF
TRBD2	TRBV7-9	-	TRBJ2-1	TGTGCCAGCCGAAGCGGGGTGTACAATGAGCAGTTCTTC	CASRSGVYNEQFF
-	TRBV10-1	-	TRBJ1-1	TGCGCCAGCAGTGAGTCGAAATCCGCAGGAAACGTTTACGGGGAGATGAACACTGAAGCTTTCTTT	CASSESKSAGNVYGEMNTEAFF
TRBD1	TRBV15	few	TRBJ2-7	TGTGCCACCAGCAGAGAGAGGACAGGGTCTAACGAGCAGTACTTC	CATSRERTGSNEQYF
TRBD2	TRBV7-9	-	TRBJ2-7	TGTGCCAGCAGCTTAGGGGGCCTAGCGGGAGGGCCTCCGTACTTC	CASSLGGLAGGPPYF
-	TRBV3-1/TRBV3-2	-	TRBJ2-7	TGTGCCAGCAGCCCCAAGCGGGCCTATTCCTACGAGCAGTACTTC	CASSPKRAYSYEQYF